One and the same sample provided the 24 T cell receptor beta chains below, sequenced in a study of shared clonotypes between healthy human individuals (dated by TCRdb to about 2020). Libraries were built with the immunoSEQ multiplex PCR assay. The table was pulled from immuneACCESS by TCRdb, which kept in-frame rearrangements only. Such tables lose some clones; where checked, under half of the loss comes from unresolved V genes, and the rest has no known cause. This sample lists under 1,900,000 clones; 98% were detected once. The top ten clones comprise approximately 0.4% of the sample. Sample: naive CD4+ T cells sorted from blood. The meaning of the sample's cell subset or site label: CD45RA+ positively selected. The receptors shown here come from a man aged 25-40 years in good health.

The chain links TRBV2 to TRBJ1-1, with D hard to call. CDR1 and CDR2 from the germline V gene are SNHLY and FYNNEI. CDR3 size: 14 residues. V gave up 7 bases and J gave up 5 bases, with 17 bases separating them. Written as DNA, the CDR3 is TGTGCCAGCATGGCCCGCGGCGCAGGAACTGAAGCTTTCTTT. It is translated as CASMARGAGTEAFF.

In this sample, this clone turned up once. J is TRBJ2-3 and V is TRBV6-1, with D tentatively TRBD2 (5 bases). Germline values: CDR1 MNHNS, CDR2 SASEGT. CDR3 size: 15 residues. V lost 1 base and J lost 2, with 10 bases in between. CDR3 loop: CASSEVIRDTDTQYF. DNA for the CDR3: TGTGCCAGCAGTGAAGTGATACGGGACACAGATACGCAGTATTTT.

The genes are TRBV7-2 and TRBJ2-7, with D maybe TRBD2 (5 bases). Germline V gene lookup returns CDR1 SGHTA and CDR2 FQGNSA. CDR3 length equals 12 residues. Trimming took 6 bases from V and 3 from J, leaving 9 bases between them. In DNA form, the CDR3 reads TGTGCCAGCAGTTCAAGCGGCTACGAGCAGTACTTC. Translation: CASSSSGYEQYF. Variable domain in full (rest from reference TRBV7-2 and TRBJ2-7): GAGVSQSPSNKVTEKGKDVELRCDPISGHTALYWYRQSLGQGLEFLIYFQGNSAPDKSGLPSDRFSAERTGGSVSTLTIQRTQQEDSAVYLCASSSSGYEQYFGPGTRLTVT.

The sample holds one count of this clone. This sample includes further DNA sequences coding for the same CDR3. The CDR3 DNA follows: TGCGCCAGCAGCTTGGAGGTAGCATACGAGCAGTACTTC. It yields the protein CASSLEVAYEQYF. V and J are TRBV5-1 and TRBJ2-7; D call uncertain. Trimming stripped 0 bases from V and 4 bases from J, with 8 bases between. The CDR3 is made up of 13 amino acids. Looked up from germline, CDR1 is SGHRS and CDR2 is YFSETQ.

The chain is built from TRBV7-9 and TRBJ1-5; TRBD1 matches 9 bases. The germline V gene has CDR1 SEHNR and CDR2 FQNEAQ (reference sequence). Trimming took 5 bases from V and 5 from J; bases not matched to a gene: 7. The CDR3 loop spans 15 amino acids. The CDR3 region has the DNA TGTGCCAGCAGCCTCGGGACAGGGCGAGATCAGCCCCAGCATTTT. This sequence encodes CASSLGTGRDQPQHF.

V usage is TRBV11-2 and J usage is TRBJ2-7; 7 nucleotides align to TRBD2. V dropped 6 bases and J dropped 5; count of bases not matched to a gene: 13. The CDR3 length is 15 residues. Germline lookup yields CDR1 SGHAT and CDR2 FQNNGV. CDR3 sequence: CASRSWGGSFHEQYF. The DNA of the CDR3 is TGTGCCAGCAGATCTTGGGGCGGGAGCTTCCACGAGCAGTACTTC.

The chain couples TRBV28 to TRBJ1-2, with 12 nucleotides matching TRBD1. Germline loops: CDR1 MDHEN, CDR2 SYDVKM. Losses at the gene ends were 4 bases for V and 7 bases for J; bases not matched to a gene: 7. CDR3 length: 15 residues. CDR3 sequence: CASSSRDRGLVGYTF. CDR3 in DNA: TGTGCCAGCAGTTCCAGGGACAGGGGGCTAGTTGGCTACACCTTC.

This clone came up once. This chain uses TRBV5-1 with TRBJ2-5; TRBD1 is a possible D gene (6 bases). Germline V gives CDR1 SGHRS, CDR2 YFSETQ. The CDR3 has 13 residues. The ends were cut back, 4 bases at V and 4 bases at J, with 11 bases in the middle. CDR3 sequence reads: CASSTTGLETQYF. CDR3 in DNA: TGCGCCAGCAGCACAACAGGGTTAGAGACCCAGTACTTC.

This sequence joins TRBV28 and TRBJ1-5; possible D gene TRBD1, 5 bases. The V gene lost 6 bases and the J gene lost 5 bases, with 11 bases spanning the gap. Germline CDR1 and CDR2: MDHEN and SYDVKM. This CDR3 is 13 amino acids long. CDR3: CASRPPGHQPQHF. CDR3 bases: TGTGCCAGCAGACCCCCAGGGCATCAGCCCCAGCATTTT.

The V gene is TRBV9, the J gene TRBJ2-1; no clear D gene. With 4 bases removed from V and 8 bases from J, the gap between germline ends came to 16 bases. The germline V gene has CDR1 SGDLS and CDR2 YYNGEE. This CDR3 spans 14 amino acids. The chain's CDR3 is CASSQGSSHDEQFF. CDR3 coding DNA: TGTGCCAGCAGCCAAGGGTCATCGCACGATGAGCAGTTCTTC.

The rearrangement joins TRBV5-1 to TRBJ2-3, with D hard to call. With 4 bases removed from V and 2 bases from J, the gap between germline ends came to 8 bases. Germline CDR1 is SGHRS and CDR2 is YFSETQ. The CDR3 runs 13 residues. CDR3 loop: CASSPMDTDTQYF. The CDR3 nucleotides read TGCGCCAGCAGCCCCATGGACACAGATACGCAGTATTTT.

The rearrangement uses TRBV5-1 and TRBJ1-1; the match to TRBD1 covers 7 bases. CDR1 SGHRS and CDR2 YFSETQ come from the germline V gene. The CDR3 runs to 15 residues. The junction had 6 bases not matched to a gene; V was cut back by 0 bases and J by 4 bases. The CDR3 sequence is CASSLDGQVVTEAFF. As DNA, the CDR3 is TGCGCCAGCAGCTTGGATGGACAGGTAGTCACTGAAGCTTTCTTT.

This chain connects TRBV11-1 to TRBJ1-2; 11 bases fit TRBD1. Germline-derived CDR1 and CDR2 are SGHAT and FQDESV (reference sequence). The CDR3 runs to 15 residues. Losses at the gene ends were 3 bases for V and 4 bases for J; bases not matched to a gene: 4. The CDR3 reads CASSLDRGLGYGYTF. The CDR3, as DNA: TGTGCCAGCAGCTTGGACAGGGGGCTCGGCTATGGCTACACCTTC.

The chain recombines TRBV27 with TRBJ1-4, with 7 bases aligning to TRBD1. V shed 6 bases, J shed 10 bases, and the junction held 8 bases outside the gene matches. The CDR3 loop spans 13 amino acids. Germline V gene sequence: CDR1 MNHEY, CDR2 SMNVEV (reference sequence). CDR3 loop: CASSRDRDGKLFF. DNA of the CDR3: TGTGCCAGCAGCAGAGACAGGGATGGAAAACTGTTTTTT.

This chain connects TRBV5-4 to TRBJ2-7; 9 bases agree with TRBD2. The V segment lost 4 bases and the J segment 0 bases; nucleotides outside the gene matches: 5. The CDR3 covers 15 residues. Germline V gene sequence: CDR1 SGHNT, CDR2 YYREEE (reference sequence). The CDR3 is CASSHRLAASYEQYF. The CDR3 DNA follows: TGTGCCAGCAGCCATAGACTAGCGGCCTCCTACGAGCAGTACTTC.

This clone was recorded only once. V is TRBV6-1 and J is TRBJ2-5; D is uncertain. This CDR3 has 13 amino acids. V was shortened by 6 bases and J by 2 bases, with 10 bases between the two germline ends. Germline assignment: CDR1 MNHNS and CDR2 SASEGT. Here the CDR3 DNA reads TGTGCCAGCAGGGGTCTAGGTCAAGAGACCCAGTACTTC. It codes for CASRGLGQETQYF.

The V call is TRBV19, the J call TRBJ1-3; TRBD1 is a possible D gene (6 bases). V shed 9 bases and J shed 0 bases, with 15 bases lying between them. Germline V gene sequence: CDR1 LNHDA, CDR2 SQIVND (reference sequence). The length of the CDR3 is 15 residues. The CDR3 loop reads CASSQTGSSGNTIYF. CDR3 in DNA: TGTGCCAGCAGCCAGACAGGCTCCTCTGGAAACACCATATATTTT.

The V call is TRBV9, the J call TRBJ2-7, with a tentative D call TRBD1 (6 bases). The V gene's germline CDR1 is SGDLS and CDR2 YYNGEE. Trimming removed 0 bases at V and 7 bases at J, with 11 bases between. The CDR3 extends over 13 amino acids. In DNA form, the CDR3 reads TGTGCCAGCAGCGTAGGGACCCAGGGGGAGCAGTACTTC. Protein: CASSVGTQGEQYF.

V gene TRBV7-3 combines with J gene TRBJ1-1; tentative D call: TRBD1 (5 bases). Germline V CDR1 and CDR2: SGHTA, FQGTGA. Deletions cut 0 bases from V and 5 bases from J, with 7 bases between. The length of the CDR3 is 13 residues. CDR3 nucleotides: TGTGCCAGCAGCTTAACGGGGGTTACTGAAGCTTTCTTT. It yields the protein CASSLTGVTEAFF. Full variable domain (missing parts from reference TRBV7-3 and TRBJ1-1): GAGVSQTPSNKVTEKGKYVELRCDPISGHTALYWYRQSLGQGPEFLIYFQGTGAADDSGLPNDRFFAVRPEGSVSTLKIQRTERGDSAVYLCASSLTGVTEAFFGQGTRLTVV.

CDR3: CAISAVASRGEAFF. DNA for the CDR3: TGTGCCATCAGTGCGGTAGCGAGCAGAGGAGAAGCTTTCTTT. This chain links TRBV10-3 with TRBJ1-1; D gene unclear. Trimming pared 4 bases from V and 8 bases from J, leaving 17 bases between. CDR1 is ENHRY and CDR2 is SYGVKD in the germline V gene. This CDR3 contains 14 residues.

This clone occurred once. The gene calls are TRBV5-1 and TRBJ2-7, with 7 bases matching TRBD2. The CDR3 runs to 15 residues. CDR1 and CDR2 from the germline V gene are SGHRS and YFSETQ. V trimming: 5 bases; J trimming: 3 bases; junction bases outside the gene matches: 11. DNA for the CDR3: TGCGCCAGCAGATTCGGGGCGGGAGAGTTCTACGAGCAGTACTTC. Translated, it gives CASRFGAGEFYEQYF.

The rearrangement links TRBV30 to TRBJ2-1; D gene unclear. V was trimmed by 1 base and J by 6 bases, leaving 7 bases between them. The CDR3 extends over 12 amino acids. From germline, CDR1 is GTSNPN and CDR2 SVGIG (reference sequence). CDR3 DNA: TGTGCCTGGAGTGGCTACGCCAATGAGCAGTTCTTC. Residues: CAWSGYANEQFF.

The V call is TRBV11-1, the J call TRBJ2-7; TRBD1 matches at 10 bases. Germline V gene lookup returns CDR1 SGHAT and CDR2 FQDESV (reference sequence). Losses at the gene ends were 1 base for V and 1 base for J; bases not matched to a gene: 1. This CDR3 region has 15 residues. This chain's CDR3 is CASSLGTGGSYEQYF. The DNA of the CDR3 is TGTGCCAGCAGCTTAGGGACAGGGGGTTCCTACGAGCAGTACTTC.

This chain uses TRBV5-1 with TRBJ2-4; D is perhaps TRBD1 or TRBD2 (5 bases each). Trimming cost V 4 bases and J 8 bases, with 16 bases left between them. The length of the CDR3 is 14 residues. Germline assignment: CDR1 SGHRS and CDR2 YFSETQ. CDR3 in amino acids: CASSGPILGDIQYF. CDR3 DNA sequence: TGCGCCAGCAGCGGGCCAATATTGGGGGACATTCAGTACTTC.